This T cell receptor (beta chain) was captured by sequencing in a study of T cells after yellow fever vaccination. Study results and caveats: Across the CD4 and CD8 compartments, a small share of clonotypes was present in both.

This clonotype was recorded many times. As yet, its antigen is unknown. TCRdb called the 5' RACE reads again in MiXCR, with one record for every CDR3 protein. The sample lists about 250,000 distinct CDR3 sequences; 3.6% were seen once. The length of the CDR3 is 14 residues. V shed 6 bases and J 6 bases; nucleotides not matched to a gene: 6. Germline V gives CDR1 ENHRY, CDR2 SYGVKD. Sequencing was performed on PBMCs, taken 15 days after the yellow fever booster vaccination. The V call is TRBV10-3, the J call TRBJ2-1; 9 bases line up with TRBD2. This clonotype was sampled from a young man who received the YFV17D yellow fever vaccine. DNA for the CDR3: TGTGCCATCAGGTGGACTAGCGATTCCAATGAGCAGTTCTTC. Its protein product is CAIRWTSDSNEQFF.